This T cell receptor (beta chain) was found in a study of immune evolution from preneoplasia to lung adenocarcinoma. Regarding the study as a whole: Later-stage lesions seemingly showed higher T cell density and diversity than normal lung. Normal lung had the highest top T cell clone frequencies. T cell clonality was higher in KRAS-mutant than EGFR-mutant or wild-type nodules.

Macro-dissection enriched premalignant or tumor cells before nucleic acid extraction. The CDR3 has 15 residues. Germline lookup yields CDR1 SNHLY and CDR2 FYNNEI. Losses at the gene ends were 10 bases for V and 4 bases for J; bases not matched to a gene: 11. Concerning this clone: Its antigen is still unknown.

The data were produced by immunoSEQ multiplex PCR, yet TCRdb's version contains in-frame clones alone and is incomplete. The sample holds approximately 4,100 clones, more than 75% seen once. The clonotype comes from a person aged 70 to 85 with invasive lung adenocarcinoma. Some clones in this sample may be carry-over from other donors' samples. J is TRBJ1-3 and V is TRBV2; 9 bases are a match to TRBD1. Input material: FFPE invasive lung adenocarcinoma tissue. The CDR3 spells CAKQQQGASGNTIYF. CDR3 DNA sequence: TGTGCCAAACAACAACAGGGGGCTTCGGGAAACACCATATATTTT.